One T cell receptor (beta chain) is described in this entry. These data belong to a study of shared clonotypes between healthy human individuals. Background on the study: With ages of 18 to 49, the donors were two women and a few men. Three plates each covered CD4 naive and memory; CD8 naive two, CD8 memory one.

The assay was immunoSEQ multiplex PCR, and TCRdb's table has in-frame clones only and misses some. Among just over 2,000,000 clones listed, roughly 94% were seen once. Naive CD8 cells lacked CD45RO and underwent positive selection for CCR7, leaving out terminally differentiated effector memory CD45RA+ cells. The sample comprised naive CD8+ T cells sorted from blood. The receptor was isolated from a man between 18 and 35 years old in good health.

The CDR3 DNA reads as TGTGCCAGTAGTTTTAGTGTGAACACTGAAGCTTTCTTT. Translated, it gives CASSFSVNTEAFF. The chain employs TRBV19 and TRBJ1-1, with D hard to call. The CDR3 runs 13 residues. From germline, CDR1 is LNHDA and CDR2 SQIVND (reference sequence). The V and J ends lost 5 bases and 0 bases respectively, with 7 bases between them. Full variable domain (remainder filled in from reference TRBV19 and TRBJ1-1): DGGITQSPKYLFRKEGQNVTLSCEQNLNHDAMYWYRQDPGQGLRLIYYSQIVNDFQKGDIAEGYSVSREKKESFPLTVTSAQKNPTAFYLCASSFSVNTEAFFGQGTRLTVV.